Following are 19 T cell receptor beta chains from one sample sequenced in a study of blood T cell repertoires in COVID-19. Clones were sequenced by immunoSEQ multiplex PCR, and TCRdb holds only the in-frame ones, with some missing. The sample includes approximately 440,000 clones, around 88% of them seen just once. Material: peripheral blood. The receptors derive from a woman aged 45-60 years with COVID-19, enrolled during active disease.

The chain has TRBV5-1 and TRBJ1-1; D gene ambiguous. Germline V lookup: CDR1 SGHRS, CDR2 YFSETQ. V gave up 0 bases and J gave up 10 bases, with 10 bases separating them. The CDR3 has 12 amino acids. The CDR3 DNA reads as TGCGCCAGCAGCTTGGCAGGTATTGGAGCTTTCTTT. It yields the protein CASSLAGIGAFF. Drawing the rest from reference TRBV5-1 and TRBJ1-1, the complete variable domain is KAGVTQTPRYLIKTRGQQVTLSCSPISGHRSVSWYQQTPGQGLQFLFEYFSETQRNKGNFPGRFSGRQFSNSRSEMNVSTLELGDSALYLCASSLAGIGAFFGQGTRLTVV.

This sequence joins TRBV19 and TRBJ1-2; D is undetermined. Trimming took 0 bases from V and 9 from J, leaving 11 bases between them. Germline CDR1 and CDR2: LNHDA and SQIVND (reference sequence). This CDR3 has 13 residues. This chain's CDR3 is CASSIDREESYTF. In DNA, the CDR3 is TGTGCCAGTAGTATAGATCGAGAAGAGAGCTACACCTTC. Variable domain in full (rest from reference TRBV19 and TRBJ1-2): DGGITQSPKYLFRKEGQNVTLSCEQNLNHDAMYWYRQDPGQGLRLIYYSQIVNDFQKGDIAEGYSVSREKKESFPLTVTSAQKNPTAFYLCASSIDREESYTFGSGTRLTVV.

V usage is TRBV15 and J usage is TRBJ2-7; tentatively, D is TRBD1 (6 bases). CDR1 and CDR2 (germline): LNHNV, YYDKDF (reference sequence). The length of the CDR3 is 14 residues. Trimming left V 0 bases short and J 3 bases short, with 9 bases between. CDR3 sequence reads: CATSREDRVYEQYF. Written as DNA, the CDR3 is TGTGCCACCAGCAGAGAGGACAGAGTCTACGAGCAGTACTTC.

The genes are TRBV15 and TRBJ1-5; D is unclear. Germline CDR1 is LNHNV and CDR2 is YYDKDF (reference sequence). The CDR3 loop spans 14 amino acids. V was trimmed by 3 bases and J by 4 bases, leaving 10 bases between them. The CDR3 bases are TGTGCCACCAGCAGTTTAAATAGAAATCAGCCCCAGCATTTT. Amino acid sequence: CATSSLNRNQPQHF.

This clone was seen only once. V gene TRBV5-1 combines with J gene TRBJ2-6; TRBD2 matches at 12 bases. Trimming at V came to 4 bases and at J to 0 bases, leaving 11 bases not matched to a gene. CDR1 is SGHRS, CDR2 YFSETQ, per germline. The CDR3 contains 20 residues. This CDR3 reads CASSRTPTSGGGSGANVLTF. For the CDR3, the DNA is TGCGCCAGCAGCCGTACCCCGACTAGCGGGGGTGGCTCTGGGGCCAACGTCCTGACTTTC.

V gene TRBV7-9 combines with J gene TRBJ2-1; perhaps TRBD2 as D (6 bases). Trimming left V 1 base short and J 7 bases short, with 20 bases between. Germline loops: CDR1 SEHNR, CDR2 FQNEAQ (reference sequence). The CDR3 has 17 residues. The CDR3, as DNA: TGTGCCAGCAGCTTAGGGGCCGAGGGGCTCGGGAGAAATGAGCAGTTCTTC. Translating gives CASSLGAEGLGRNEQFF.

The genes are TRBV12-3 or TRBV12-4 and TRBJ1-1; D gene ambiguous. This CDR3 has 13 residues. The germline V and J ends were trimmed by 4 bases and 0 bases, with 6 bases remaining between them. CDR3 amino acids: CASSSQMNTEAFF. The CDR3 nucleotides read TGTGCCAGCAGTTCTCAGATGAACACTGAAGCTTTCTTT.

This clone appeared a few times. J is TRBJ1-3 and V is TRBV19; TRBD1 might be the D (5 bases). The CDR3 totals 14 residues. The germline CDR1 and CDR2 sequences are LNHDA and SQIVND (reference sequence). V was trimmed by 3 bases and J by 0 bases, leaving 6 bases between them. CDR3 nucleotide sequence: TGTGCCAGTAGTATCGGACACTCTGGAAACACCATATATTTT. Translation: CASSIGHSGNTIYF. Based on the CDR3 plus reference TRBV19 and TRBJ1-3, the full variable domain is DGGITQSPKYLFRKEGQNVTLSCEQNLNHDAMYWYRQDPGQGLRLIYYSQIVNDFQKGDIAEGYSVSREKKESFPLTVTSAQKNPTAFYLCASSIGHSGNTIYFGEGSWLTVV.

Only a few counts were recorded for this clone. The chain joins TRBV5-5 to TRBJ1-3; D is unclear. This CDR3 spans 14 amino acids. Trimming left V 2 bases short and J 0 bases short, with 6 bases between. Germline assignment: CDR1 SGHKS and CDR2 YYEKEE (reference sequence). Here the CDR3 DNA reads TGTGCCAGCAGCTTCTTAAACTCTGGAAACACCATATATTTT. This sequence encodes CASSFLNSGNTIYF.

The V gene is TRBV21-1, the J gene TRBJ2-7; TRBD1, the table's D call, lacks a check against the DNA. TRBV21-1 is a pseudogene locus. The CDR3 runs to 18 residues. Written as DNA, the CDR3 is TGTGCCAGCACCCTAGACGAACCGGGACAGGGGGTAACCTACGAGCAGTACTTC. Translated, it gives CASTLDEPGQGVTYEQYF.

This rearrangement joins TRBV19 to TRBJ1-1; D might be TRBD1 (6 bases). This CDR3 region has 13 residues. CDR1 LNHDA and CDR2 SQIVND come from the germline V gene (reference sequence). The V and J ends lost 2 bases and 5 bases respectively, with 9 bases between them. CDR3 nucleotide sequence: TGTGCCAGTAGTATACAGGGGAGTACTGAAGCTTTCTTT. Translation: CASSIQGSTEAFF.

In this sample, this clone turned up a few times. The genes are TRBV18 and TRBJ2-2, with unresolved D. Germline lookup yields CDR1 KGHSH and CDR2 LQKENI. The CDR3 contains 12 residues. V lost 4 bases and J lost 4, with 4 bases in between. The CDR3 here is CASSLLTGELFF. CDR3 sequence (DNA): TGTGCCAGCTCACTACTCACCGGGGAGCTGTTTTTT.

The gene calls are TRBV5-1 and TRBJ2-7; tentatively, D is TRBD1 (5 bases). Trimming took 0 bases from V and 7 from J, leaving 14 bases between them. The germline CDR1 and CDR2 sequences are SGHRS and YFSETQ. The CDR3 consists of 14 residues. The CDR3 sequence: CASSLDGRVGEQYF. The CDR3 region has the DNA TGCGCCAGCAGCTTGGACGGCAGGGTAGGAGAGCAGTACTTC.

The rearrangement joins TRBV6-5 to TRBJ1-6, with TRBD1 as a possible D gene (6 bases). Trimming removed 6 bases from V and 7 bases from J, with 10 bases in between. The CDR3 runs 13 residues. Germline loops: CDR1 MNHEY, CDR2 SVGAGI. The chain's CDR3 is CASRDTGNSPLHF. The CDR3 DNA is TGTGCCAGCAGGGATACAGGGAATTCACCCCTCCACTTT.

The DNA for the CDR3 is TGTGCCAGCAGCTCCTCGGGCGGGAGGTACAATGAGCAGTTCTTC. This codes for CASSSSGGRYNEQFF. The rearrangement links TRBV7-9 to TRBJ2-1; 8 bases are shared with TRBD2. The CDR3 is 15 amino acids. Looked up from germline, CDR1 is SEHNR and CDR2 is FQNEAQ (reference sequence). With 4 bases clipped from V and 4 bases from J, the junction kept 6 bases outside the gene matches.

The V gene is TRBV5-6, the J gene TRBJ2-7; D gene ambiguous. Per germline, CDR1 SGHDT and CDR2 YYEEEE. V lost 2 bases and J 3 bases, leaving 12 bases between the germline ends. The CDR3 contains 14 residues. CDR3 in DNA: TGTGCCAGCAGCTTCGGAAACAGCTTCTACGAGCAGTACTTC. Protein: CASSFGNSFYEQYF.

The chain is built from TRBV6-5 and TRBJ2-1; 12 nucleotides line up with TRBD2. Per germline, CDR1 MNHEY and CDR2 SVGAGI. There are 15 residues in the CDR3. J lost 6 bases, V lost 6 bases, and 6 bases had no gene match. The CDR3 is CASSRLAGALNEQFF. CDR3 sequence (DNA): TGTGCCAGCAGCCGACTAGCGGGGGCCCTCAATGAGCAGTTCTTC.

The chain uses TRBV4-2 and TRBJ2-3; the D gene is possibly TRBD2 (5 bases). Germline V gene data show CDR1 as LGHNA and CDR2 as YNFKEQ. V shed 1 base and J shed 4 bases, with 9 bases lying between them. The CDR3 runs to 14 residues. This chain's CDR3 is CASSQGGGADTQYF. The CDR3 DNA sequence: TGTGCCAGCAGCCAAGGAGGAGGCGCAGATACGCAGTATTTT.

The rearrangement links TRBV11-2 to TRBJ2-1; D uncertain. Germline loops: CDR1 SGHAT, CDR2 FQNNGV. Trimming stripped 3 bases from V and 5 bases from J, with 8 bases between. The CDR3 loop spans 13 amino acids. CDR3 in amino acids: CASSLGPDNEQFF. The CDR3 nucleotides are TGTGCCAGCAGCTTGGGCCCTGACAATGAGCAGTTCTTC.